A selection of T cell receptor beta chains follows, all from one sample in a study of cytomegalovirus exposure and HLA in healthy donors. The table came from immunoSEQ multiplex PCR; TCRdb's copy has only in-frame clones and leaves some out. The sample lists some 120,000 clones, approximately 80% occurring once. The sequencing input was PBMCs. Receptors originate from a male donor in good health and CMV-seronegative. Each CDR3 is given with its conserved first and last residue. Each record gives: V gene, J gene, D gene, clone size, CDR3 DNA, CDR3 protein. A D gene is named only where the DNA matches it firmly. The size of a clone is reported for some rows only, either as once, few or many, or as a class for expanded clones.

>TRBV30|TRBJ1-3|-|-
TGTGCCTGGAGTGCCGGACAGCTCTCTGGAAACACCATATATTTT
CAWSAGQLSGNTIYF
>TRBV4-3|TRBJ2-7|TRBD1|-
TGCGCCAGCAGCCGCAAACCCCAGGGGGCTTCCTACGAGCAGTACTTC
CASSRKPQGASYEQYF
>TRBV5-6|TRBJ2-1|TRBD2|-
TGTGCCAGCAGCTTGAGGCTAGCGGGAAGCAATGAGCAGTTCTTC
CASSLRLAGSNEQFF
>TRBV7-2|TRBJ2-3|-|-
TGTGCCAGCAGCACGACTCGAGACGTCTCGTATTTT
CASSTTRDVSYF
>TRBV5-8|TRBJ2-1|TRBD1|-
TGTGCCAGCAGCTTGGGCGACAGGGGAGTAGAGAATGAGCAGTTCTTC
CASSLGDRGVENEQFF
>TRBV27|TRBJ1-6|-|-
TGTGCCAGCAGTGATGTAGGGGCCTATAATTCACCCCTCCACTTT
CASSDVGAYNSPLHF
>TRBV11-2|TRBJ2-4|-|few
TGTGCCAGCAGCTTAGAGGACAGTCGGGCCAAAAACATTCAGTACTTC
CASSLEDSRAKNIQYF
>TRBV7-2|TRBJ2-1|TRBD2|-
TGTGCCAGCAGCTTGGGGCGGGAGTGGTACAATGAGCAGTTCTTC
CASSLGREWYNEQFF
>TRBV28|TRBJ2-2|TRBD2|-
TGTGCCAGCAGTAAACGGGGGGTATACACCGGGGAGCTGTTTTTT
CASSKRGVYTGELFF
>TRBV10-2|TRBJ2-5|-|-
TGCGCCAGCAGTCCCGTCCGGGAGACCCAGTACTTC
CASSPVRETQYF
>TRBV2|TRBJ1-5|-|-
TGTGCCAGCAGTGAATTAGGCGGGCAGCCCCAGCATTTT
CASSELGGQPQHF
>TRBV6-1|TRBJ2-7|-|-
TGTGCCAGCAGCAGGGGGGTAGTGGTTACCGAGCAGTACTTC
CASSRGVVVTEQYF
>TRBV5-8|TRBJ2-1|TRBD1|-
TGTGCCAGCAGCCCGGGGCAGGGGGCGCGGATTAGGCAGTTCTTC
CASSPGQGARIRQFF
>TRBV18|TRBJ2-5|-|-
TGTGCCAGCTCACCAAACCCGTACAACCCTTGGAGGGAGACCCAGTACTTC
CASSPNPYNPWRETQYF
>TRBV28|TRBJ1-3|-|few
TGTGCCAGCAGCCCCTGGGGAGGTCCTGGAAACACCATATATTTT
CASSPWGGPGNTIYF
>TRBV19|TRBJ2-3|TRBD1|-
TGTGCCAGTAGCCGCCGGGACAGGGGTTATACGCAGTATTTT
CASSRRDRGYTQYF
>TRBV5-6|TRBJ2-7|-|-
TGTGCCAGCAGCTGGGGTAGCGTAGCCTCCTTC
CASSWGSVASF
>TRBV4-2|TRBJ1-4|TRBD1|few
TGTGCCAGCAGCCCGGGACAGGGGCGGTTGTTTTTT
CASSPGQGRLFF
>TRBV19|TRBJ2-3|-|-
TGTGCCAGTAGTATATCTACCACAGATACGCAGTATTTT
CASSISTTDTQYF
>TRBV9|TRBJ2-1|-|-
TGTGCCAGCAGCCCCGGGACACAGTACAATGAGCAGTTCTTC
CASSPGTQYNEQFF
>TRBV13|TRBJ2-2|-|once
TGTGCCAGCAGCCCCGGCGGGCTTGGGAACACCGGGGAGCTGTTTTTT
CASSPGGLGNTGELFF
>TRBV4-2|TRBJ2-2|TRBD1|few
TGTGCCAGCAGCGGGGGACAGGACAACACCGGGGAGCTGTTTTTT
CASSGGQDNTGELFF
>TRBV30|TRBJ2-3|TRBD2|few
TGTGCCTGGAGTGATATTCCAGCGGGGGGGCGCACAGATACGCAGTATTTT
CAWSDIPAGGRTDTQYF
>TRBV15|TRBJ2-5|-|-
TGTGCCACCAGCGTTACGGGCCGGGGACAAGAGACCCAGTACTTC
CATSVTGRGQETQYF
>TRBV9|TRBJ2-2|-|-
TGTGCCAGCAGCGTCTGGGGGGGGCAACCCACCGGGGAGCTGTTTTTT
CASSVWGGQPTGELFF
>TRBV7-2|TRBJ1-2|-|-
TGTGCCGCTCAGGGCGGAGCTAACTATGGCTACACCTTC
CAAQGGANYGYTF
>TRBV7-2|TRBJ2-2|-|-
TGTGCCAGCATCCTCTCCATAGGGGTCTCCGGCACCGGGGAGCTGTTTTTT
CASILSIGVSGTGELFF
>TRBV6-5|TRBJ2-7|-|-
TGTGCCAGCAGTCTATATCGGACAGATTATTACGAGCAGTACTTC
CASSLYRTDYYEQYF
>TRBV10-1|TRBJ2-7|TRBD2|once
TGCGCCAGCAAGCCTAGCGGTACCTACGAGCAGTACTTC
CASKPSGTYEQYF
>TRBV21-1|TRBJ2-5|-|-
TGTGCCAGCAGCAAACGTGGGGGGGATTCCCAAGAGACCCAGTACTTC
CASSKRGGDSQETQYF
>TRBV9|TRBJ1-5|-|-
TGTGCCAGCAGCGCCTTCGGACTCAATCAGCCCCAGCATTTT
CASSAFGLNQPQHF
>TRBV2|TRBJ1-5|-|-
TGTGCCAGCAGGGGGGAAACAGGGTTGAATTATCAGCCCCAGCATTTT
CASRGETGLNYQPQHF
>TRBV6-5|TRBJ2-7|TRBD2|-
TGTGCCAGCAGCCCATTTCAAGCGGGGAAGCAGTACTTC
CASSPFQAGKQYF
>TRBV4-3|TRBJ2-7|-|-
TGCGCCAGCAGCCAAGGACAGGCAGCCTACGAGCAGTACTTC
CASSQGQAAYEQYF
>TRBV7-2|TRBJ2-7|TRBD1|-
TGTGCCAGCAGGATGGGACAGGGGTCTCACGAGCAGTACTTC
CASRMGQGSHEQYF
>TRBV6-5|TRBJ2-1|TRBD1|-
TGTGCCAGCAGTTACCGGGACAGGAACAATGAGCAGTTCTTC
CASSYRDRNNEQFF
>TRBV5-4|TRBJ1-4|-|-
TGTGCCAGCAGCTTCAAAGACGGAGGATCTAATGAAAAACTGTTTTTT
CASSFKDGGSNEKLFF
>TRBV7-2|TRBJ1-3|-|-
TGTGCCAGCAGCTTAGACAGGGTATCAGGAAACACCATATATTTT
CASSLDRVSGNTIYF
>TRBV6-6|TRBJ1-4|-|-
TGTGCCAGCAGTTCAGTCCTGAATGAAAAACTGTTTTTT
CASSSVLNEKLFF
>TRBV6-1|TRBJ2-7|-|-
TGTGCCAGCAGTAGCGTCGGATACAAGCAGTACTTC
CASSSVGYKQYF
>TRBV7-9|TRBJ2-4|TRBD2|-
TGTTCCAGCAGCTCCCGACTCCAGCGGGGGGGAAACATTCAGTACTTC
CSSSSRLQRGGNIQYF